This T cell receptor (beta chain) stems from a study of T cell changes during pregnancy in multiple sclerosis. Assay: immunoSEQ multiplex PCR; the TCRdb copy retains only in-frame clones and omits some. The data contain about 40,000 clones, roughly 90% of them singletons. On this clone: An end of the junction differs from the germline gene, which may be a read error.

This receptor was obtained from a female donor with multiple sclerosis, enrolled in a pregnancy study. Sequencing used CD8+ T cells from peripheral blood mononuclear cells, obtained in the first trimester of pregnancy.

CDR3 coding DNA: TGTGCTAGCAGCTTAGCTCGGGGGGCAGGAGAGACCCAGTACTTC. As protein: CASSLARGAGETQYF. V usage is TRBV7-7 and J usage is TRBJ2-5; a possible D gene is TRBD2 (7 bases). The CDR3 contains 15 residues. From germline, CDR1 is SSHAT and CDR2 FNYEAQ (reference sequence).